This T cell receptor (beta chain) was observed in a study of T-cell memory formation after mild COVID-19. Study-wide results and limits: Mainly in CM and EM were contracting CD4+ clones; CD8+ were in EMRA. Within pre-infection memory, some responding clones were found, suggesting cross-reactive memory joined.

As concerns this clonotype: Its antigen is currently unknown.

Each CDR3 protein is one row after TCRdb ran MiXCR on the 5' RACE reads. The sample shows a few hundred thousand distinct CDR3 sequences, 15% to 20% of them seen only once. This sequence was found in a man aged 18 to 29 who had mild COVID-19 (a few samples of this study predate the infection). Cell type and time point are not known. The material sequenced was PBMCs or a T cell subset sorted from them (not recorded which).

The CDR3 sequence is CASTIEGYNSPLHF. As DNA, the CDR3 is TGTGCCAGCACGATTGAAGGTTATAATTCACCCCTCCACTTT. The chain couples TRBV2 to TRBJ1-6; D is undetermined. V gave up 7 bases and J gave up 4 bases, with 11 bases separating them. Per the germline V gene, CDR1 is SNHLY and CDR2 is FYNNEI. This CDR3 has 14 residues.